This T cell receptor beta chain was recorded in a study of OX40 agonist ivuxolimab in advanced cancers. Whole-study context: Patients took ivuxolimab, an agonistic anti-OX40 (CD134) antibody.

Study conclusions and caveats: By week 6 at 0.1 to 3.0 mg/kg, blood CD4+ and CD8+ T cells had expanded clonally. Some patients who did not respond also had low normalized T-cell clonal expansion.

Comments on this clone: Its antigen is unidentified.

The assay was immunoSEQ multiplex PCR, and TCRdb's table has in-frame clones only and misses some. This table holds about 37,000 clones, over 75% found once. The CDR3 extends over 13 amino acids. Deletions cut 5 bases from V and 8 bases from J, with 15 bases between. Germline CDR1 reads SQVTM; CDR2 reads ANQGSEA. This receptor was taken from an adult with an advanced solid tumor such as melanoma, head and neck, liver or kidney cancer. The chain has TRBV29-1 and TRBJ1-4, with D tentatively TRBD1 (5 bases). This specimen was CD4+ or CD8+ T cells sorted from blood, taken in a trial of the OX40 agonist ivuxolimab. The CDR3 DNA follows: TGCAGCGTTAGAGGAGGGGCCGGGGAAAAACTGTTTTTT. Translated, it gives CSVRGGAGEKLFF.